This T cell receptor beta chain was captured by sequencing in a study of tissue T cells after allogeneic stem cell transplantation. Findings and limits, study-wide: Motif-based clustering found tissue-specific repertoire signatures shared across patients, though few clones were shared. In patients and mice, blood and spleen missed much of tissue repertoire.

As regards this clone: Its antigen is not identified. Germline and genes: mouse. Read data end 1 residue before the CDR3 end; the end is taken from the germline J gene.

V lost 0 bases to trimming and J lost 4 bases; unmatched junction nucleotides: 4. CDR1 is SGHSN and CDR2 is HYEKVE in the germline V gene. The CDR3 sequence is 15 residues long. The time point: mouse harvest day 7 after allogeneic transplant. Tail vein injection delivered 10^7 T-cell-depleted bone marrow cells and 10^6 splenic CD5+ T cells. This mouse GVHD model was MHC-mismatched B6 to BALB/c, profiled day 7 or 14. Sequencing of TCRbeta CDR3 at survey depth gave sequences and template counts. The assay was immunoSEQ multiplex PCR, and TCRdb's table has in-frame clones only and misses some. The top ten hold about 7% of the sample, which has about 6,700 clones, under 50% seen once.

The chain joins TRBV12-1 to TRBJ2-1; 8 bases fit TRBD2. The receptor's source is a female BALB/c mouse given C57BL/6 T cells with graft-versus-host disease after an allogeneic hematopoietic cell transplant. The sequencing input was gut tissue. CDR3 loop: CASSLETGGYAEQFF. The CDR3 bases that were read are TGTGCCAGCTCTCTCGAAACTGGGGGATATGCTGAGCAGTTC.